This record covers a single T cell receptor (beta chain). What it binds is not known. Vbeta (60) and Jbeta (13) primers were used in the PCR. TCRdb's table, derived via immunoSEQ multiplex PCR, lists solely in-frame clones and lacks some. Of 90,000 to 110,000 clones listed, over 60% are singletons. After removal of 3 bases from V and 3 bases from J, the junction contained 2 bases not matched to a gene. Germline-derived CDR1 and CDR2 are SGHTA and FQGNSA. The CDR3 runs to 15 residues. The sample belongs to a study of cytomegalovirus exposure and HLA in healthy donors. Study results and caveats: Among TCR beta chains of equal frequency, HLA-associated ones were more clonally expanded in a later analysis.

This chain links TRBV7-2 with TRBJ2-6; 7 bases map to TRBD1. The sequence came from a man aged 35 to 55 in good health and CMV-seropositive. The specimen was PBMCs. The CDR3, as DNA: TGTGCCAGCAGCTTGACAGGGAATGGGGCCAACGTCCTGACTTTC. Translation gives CASSLTGNGANVLTF.